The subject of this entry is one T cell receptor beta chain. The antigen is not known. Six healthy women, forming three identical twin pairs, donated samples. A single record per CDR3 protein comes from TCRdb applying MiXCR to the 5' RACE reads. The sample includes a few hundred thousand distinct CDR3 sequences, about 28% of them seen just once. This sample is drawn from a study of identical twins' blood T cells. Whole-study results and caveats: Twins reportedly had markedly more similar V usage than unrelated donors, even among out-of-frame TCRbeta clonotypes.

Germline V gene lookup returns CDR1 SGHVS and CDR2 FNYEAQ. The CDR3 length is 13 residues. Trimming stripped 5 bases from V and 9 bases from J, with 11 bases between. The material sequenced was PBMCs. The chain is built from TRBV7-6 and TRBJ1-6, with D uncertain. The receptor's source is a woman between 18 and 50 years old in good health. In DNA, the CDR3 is TGTGCCAGCAGCCCTAGCCTTACTTCACCCCTCCACTTT. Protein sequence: CASSPSLTSPLHF.